This T cell receptor (beta chain) was retrieved from a study of blood T cell repertoires in COVID-19. Across the whole study: Acute and convalescent COVID-19 samples came from the United States, Italy and Spain. PBMCs, B-cell-depleted T cells, or T cells provided the cDNA or gDNA that made up the material.

The CDR3 totals 10 residues. V gave up 5 bases and J gave up 3 bases, with 5 bases separating them. Germline-derived CDR1 and CDR2 are DFQATT and SNEGSKA (reference sequence). Original methodology: Estimated nucleated cell counts came from reference gene primer amplification. Assay used: immunoSEQ multiplex PCR; TCRdb lists only in-frame clones, some missing. V, J and clone size were drawn from that table, and D and trimming were deduced from the DNA. Of around 270,000 clones in the sample, 65% to 85% were seen once. While infection was still active, Seattle patients were enrolled and then followed longitudinally.

The genes are TRBV20-1 and TRBJ2-7; a weak D match, TRBD2 (5 bases). The source is a person aged 70 to 79 with COVID-19, enrolled during active disease. The sequenced sample consisted of peripheral blood. As DNA, the CDR3 is TGCAGTGCTGGACTCTACGAGCAGTACTTC. Its translation: CSAGLYEQYF.